These 17 T cell receptor beta chains came from one sample sequenced in a study of CD8+ T cells in alopecia areata. TCR sequencing used cDNA made by reverse transcription of extracted RNA. TCRdb's table, derived via immunoSEQ multiplex PCR, lists solely in-frame clones and lacks some. In the table there are tens of thousands of clones, approximately 64% of which are singletons. This sample comprised CD8+ T cells sorted from blood, obtained at week 0. These receptors were collected from a human donor with alopecia areata.

CDR3 sequence reads: CASSEYLRQNTGELFF. CDR3 nucleotides: TGTGCCAGCAGTGAATATCTGCGACAGAACACCGGGGAGCTGTTTTTT. The chain couples TRBV25-1 to TRBJ2-2; D is ambiguous. The V gene's germline CDR1 is MGHDK and CDR2 SYGVNS. Between the trimmed V and J ends, which lost 0 bases and 1 base, there was a span of 9 bases. The CDR3 spans 16 residues.

V gene TRBV14 combines with J gene TRBJ1-2; tentative D call: TRBD1 (5 bases). Germline CDR1 SGHDN, CDR2 FVKESK. V was cut by 1 base and J by 8 bases, with 17 bases left in between. The CDR3 is 15 amino acids. For the CDR3, the DNA is TGTGCCAGCAGCCAAGCGGGCTCGGGGACTGAGGGCTACACCTTC. Its translation is CASSQAGSGTEGYTF.

This chain connects TRBV7-9 to TRBJ2-7; a possible D gene is TRBD1 (6 bases). Trimming left V 1 base short and J 10 bases short, with 8 bases between. CDR3 length: 11 residues. Per germline, CDR1 SEHNR and CDR2 FQNEAQ (reference sequence). CDR3 DNA: TGTGCCAGCAGCTTAGGACAGGACCAGTACTTC. Its translation: CASSLGQDQYF.

Ten or more counts support this clone. The rearrangement uses TRBV7-3 and TRBJ1-1; a possible D gene is TRBD1 (5 bases). Trimming stripped 5 bases from V and 4 bases from J, with 11 bases between. Germline loops: CDR1 SGHTA, CDR2 FQGTGA. CDR3 length equals 13 residues. The CDR3 reads CASSLGGTTEAFF. The CDR3 nucleotides read TGTGCCAGCAGCCTCGGGGGTACCACTGAAGCTTTCTTT.

This clone was observed a handful of times. The chain uses TRBV5-5 and TRBJ2-5, with D hard to call. Trimming removed 4 bases from V and 2 bases from J, with 15 bases in between. CDR1 is SGHKS and CDR2 is YYEKEE in the germline V gene (reference sequence). The CDR3 runs to 15 residues. The CDR3 DNA reads as TGTGCCAGCAGCCCCGACGGACGGCTACAAGAGACCCAGTACTTC. Translated, it gives CASSPDGRLQETQYF. Full variable domain (outside the CDR3, taken from reference TRBV5-5 and TRBJ2-5): DAGVTQSPTHLIKTRGQQVTLRCSPISGHKSVSWYQQVLGQGPQFIFQYYEKEERGRGNFPDRFSARQFPNYSSELNVNALLLGDSALYLCASSPDGRLQETQYFGPGTRLLVL.

This sequence joins TRBV2 and TRBJ2-3; 9 nucleotides agree with TRBD2. Germline trimming cut 3 bases from V and 2 bases from J; bases unmatched to any gene: 6. Germline V gives CDR1 SNHLY, CDR2 FYNNEI. The CDR3 consists of 16 residues. The CDR3 sequence: CASSDALAGITDTQYF. The CDR3 region has the DNA TGTGCCAGCAGTGATGCTCTAGCGGGGATCACAGATACGCAGTATTTT.

CDR3 protein: CSVLRGGNYGYTF. Written as DNA, the CDR3 is TGCAGCGTTCTTCGCGGGGGCAACTATGGCTACACCTTC. This sequence joins TRBV29-1 and TRBJ1-2, with TRBD1 as a possible D gene (6 bases). V was pared by 5 bases and J by 2 bases, with 12 bases between. This CDR3 comprises 13 residues. CDR1 and CDR2 from the germline V gene are SQVTM and ANQGSEA.

The rearrangement links TRBV15 to TRBJ2-7; 7 bases match TRBD1. V lost 3 bases to trimming and J lost 2 bases; unmatched junction nucleotides: 10. Germline lookup yields CDR1 LNHNV and CDR2 YYDKDF (reference sequence). The CDR3 spans 16 residues. The CDR3 is CATSSLTGAVPYEQYF. CDR3 bases: TGTGCCACCAGCAGCCTTACAGGGGCAGTTCCCTACGAGCAGTACTTC.

This clone has just a few counts. The chain recombines TRBV6-5 with TRBJ2-3; 9 positions agree with TRBD1. The V gene end was trimmed by 4 bases and the J gene end by 1 base; junction bases not matched to a gene: 3. CDR1 and CDR2 (germline): MNHEY, SVGAGI. The CDR3 sequence is 15 residues long. Here the CDR3 reads CASSSWTGGTDTQYF. The DNA of the CDR3 is TGTGCCAGCAGTTCCTGGACAGGGGGCACAGATACGCAGTATTTT.

This clone was found a few times. V gene TRBV29-1 combines with J gene TRBJ2-1; D gene unclear. V gave up 2 bases and J gave up 4 bases, with 15 bases separating them. Germline assignment: CDR1 SQVTM and CDR2 ANQGSEA. The CDR3 has 15 amino acids. The CDR3, as DNA: TGCAGCGTTGAAATCTCTGGCAGTAGGTACAATGAGCAGTTCTTC. As protein: CSVEISGSRYNEQFF.

V gene TRBV2 combines with J gene TRBJ2-3; 9 bases map to TRBD2. The junction had 3 bases not matched to a gene; V was cut back by 0 bases and J by 2 bases. Germline-derived CDR1 and CDR2 are SNHLY and FYNNEI. The CDR3 is made up of 16 amino acids. CDR3 coding DNA: TGTGCCAGCAGTGAAGCGGGCGGGAGGGCCACAGATACGCAGTATTTT. Residues: CASSEAGGRATDTQYF.

This chain connects TRBV19 to TRBJ1-1; no clear D gene. V lost 9 bases and J 4 bases, leaving 24 bases between the germline ends. The CDR3 spans 16 residues. Germline assignment: CDR1 LNHDA and CDR2 SQIVND (reference sequence). The CDR3 nucleotides are TGTGCCAGCTCGGAGAGGGAATCATTTGCGGGCACTGAAGCTTTCTTT. Protein sequence: CASSERESFAGTEAFF.

The rearrangement joins TRBV4-1 to TRBJ2-7; the D gene could be TRBD1 or TRBD2 (5 bases each). CDR3 length: 14 amino acids. With 4 bases removed from V and 2 bases from J, the gap between germline ends came to 12 bases. Germline V gives CDR1 MGHRA, CDR2 YSYEKL. The CDR3 DNA is TGCGCCAGCAGCCCGCGCCAGGGAGCCTACGAGCAGTACTTC. This sequence encodes CASSPRQGAYEQYF.

Only one count was recorded for this clone. The chain employs TRBV30 and TRBJ1-2, with D uncertain. Per the germline V gene, CDR1 is GTSNPN and CDR2 is SVGIG (reference sequence). The V end was cut by 1 base, the J end by 3 bases, with 6 bases between. CDR3 length equals 12 residues. The CDR3 DNA follows: TGTGCCTGGAGTGAGGAGGACTATGGCTACACCTTC. Translated, it gives CAWSEEDYGYTF.

The chain has TRBV7-2 and TRBJ2-2; TRBD2 might be the D (5 bases). The V end was cut by 6 bases, the J end by 6 bases, with 11 bases between. CDR3 size: 13 residues. The germline CDR1 and CDR2 sequences are SGHTA and FQGNSA. CDR3 region: CASRLTSPGELFF. DNA for the CDR3: TGTGCCAGCAGATTAACTAGTCCCGGGGAGCTGTTTTTT.

The genes are TRBV27 and TRBJ2-7; the D gene is possibly TRBD2 (7 bases). In germline, CDR1 is MNHEY, CDR2 SMNVEV (reference sequence). Trimming cost V 4 bases and J 5 bases, with 18 bases left between them. CDR3 length equals 15 residues. The CDR3 protein is CASSSLPPGGDEQYF. CDR3 in DNA: TGTGCCAGCAGTTCCCTCCCCCCGGGGGGCGACGAGCAGTACTTC.

The V and J genes are TRBV27 and TRBJ2-5; D is unresolved. Germline assignment: CDR1 MNHEY and CDR2 SMNVEV (reference sequence). The CDR3 runs to 14 residues. V lost 2 bases and J 5 bases, leaving 12 bases between the germline ends. CDR3 residues: CASSLLGSLETQYF. The CDR3 DNA follows: TGTGCCAGCAGTTTACTGGGTAGTCTCGAGACCCAGTACTTC.